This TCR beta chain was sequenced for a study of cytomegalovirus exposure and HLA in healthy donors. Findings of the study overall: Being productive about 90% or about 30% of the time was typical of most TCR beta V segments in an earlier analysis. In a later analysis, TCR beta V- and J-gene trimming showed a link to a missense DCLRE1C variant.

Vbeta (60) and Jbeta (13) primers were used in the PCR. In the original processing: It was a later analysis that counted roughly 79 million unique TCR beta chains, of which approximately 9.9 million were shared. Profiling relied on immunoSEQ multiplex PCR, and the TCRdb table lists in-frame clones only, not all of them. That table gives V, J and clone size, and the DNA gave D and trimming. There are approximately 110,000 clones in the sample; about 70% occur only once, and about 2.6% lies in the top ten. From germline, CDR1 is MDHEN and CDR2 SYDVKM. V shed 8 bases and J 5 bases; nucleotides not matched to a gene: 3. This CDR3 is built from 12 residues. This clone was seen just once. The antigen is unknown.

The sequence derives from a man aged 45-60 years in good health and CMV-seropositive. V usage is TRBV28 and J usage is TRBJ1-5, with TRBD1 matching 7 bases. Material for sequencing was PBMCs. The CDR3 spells CASGQADQPQHF. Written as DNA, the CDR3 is TGTGCCAGCGGACAGGCTGATCAGCCCCAGCATTTT. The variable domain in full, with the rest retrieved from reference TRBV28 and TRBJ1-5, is DVKVTQSSRYLVKRTGEKVFLECVQDMDHENMFWYRQDPGLGLRLIYFSYDVKMKEKGDIPEGYSVSREKKERFSLILESASTNQTSMYLCASGQADQPQHFGDGTRLSIL.